Following are 21 T cell receptor beta chains from one sample sequenced in a study of blood T cells in healthy people across ages. Next came a second PCR, run for about 6 to 12 cycles, which used a sample-barcoded 5' primer along with a J-beta primer mix. TCRdb re-derived calls from the 5' RACE reads in MiXCR, one entry per CDR3 protein. The sample has under 800,000 distinct CDR3 sequences, around 46% seen once; the top ten hold about 20%. The specimen was blood. These receptors were obtained from a woman aged 55-70 years in good health.

This clonotype was detected a few times. The CDR3 spells CASSLVGLAAPYNEQFF. The CDR3, as DNA: TGTGCCAGCAGCTTAGTGGGACTAGCGGCCCCCTACAATGAGCAGTTCTTC. The chain uses TRBV7-2 and TRBJ2-1; 11 bases line up with TRBD2. V shed 1 base, J shed 2 bases, and the junction held 4 bases outside the gene matches. This CDR3 region has 17 residues. Germline V gives CDR1 SGHTA, CDR2 FQGNSA.

The V gene is TRBV18, the J gene TRBJ2-3; 8 bases fit TRBD1. J gave up 6 bases and V 0 bases, and 5 bases lay outside the gene matches. Germline V CDR1 and CDR2: KGHSH, LQKENI. The CDR3 loop spans 15 amino acids. CDR3 loop: CASSPPSGGGDTQYF. The CDR3 DNA reads as TGTGCCAGCTCACCACCGTCAGGGGGCGGTGATACGCAGTATTTT.

The chain is built from TRBV20-1 and TRBJ1-3; the D is unclear. The CDR3 consists of 13 residues. In germline, CDR1 is DFQATT, CDR2 SNEGSKA (reference sequence). The V end lost 0 bases, the J end lost 6 bases, and 9 bases lay between the germline ends. In DNA form, the CDR3 reads TGCAGTGCTAGAGAGTCCTCCCTAAACACCATATATTTT. Translated: CSARESSLNTIYF.

The rearrangement links TRBV2 to TRBJ2-1; 8 bases are a match to TRBD1. V dropped 7 bases and J dropped 2; count of bases not matched to a gene: 4. The CDR3 consists of 14 residues. CDR1 is SNHLY and CDR2 is FYNNEI in the germline V gene. CDR3 sequence: CASNGQGAYNEQFF. In nucleotides, the CDR3 is TGTGCCAGCAATGGACAGGGCGCCTACAATGAGCAGTTCTTC.

The rearrangement links TRBV5-4 to TRBJ2-7, with 7 bases that match TRBD1. The germline V gene has CDR1 SGHNT and CDR2 YYREEE (reference sequence). V lost 5 bases and J lost 10; bases outside the gene matches: 12. The CDR3 loop spans 13 amino acids. Here the CDR3 DNA reads TGTGCCAGCAGGAACGGGACAGCAAATTCCCAGTACTTC. This gives the protein CASRNGTANSQYF.

The chain combines TRBV6-5 with TRBJ2-5; tentative D call: TRBD1 (6 bases). Germline V gene data show CDR1 as MNHEY and CDR2 as SVGAGI. The CDR3 contains 15 residues. V was clipped by 6 bases and J by 4 bases, with 18 bases between them. CDR3 region: CASRYTRGTPETQYF. DNA of the CDR3: TGTGCCAGCAGATACACCAGGGGCACCCCAGAGACCCAGTACTTC.

This rearrangement joins TRBV30 to TRBJ2-2; TRBD1 matches 8 bases. CDR1 is GTSNPN and CDR2 is SVGIG in the germline V gene (reference sequence). V was clipped by 8 bases and J by 7 bases; unmatched bases: 3. This CDR3 comprises 11 residues. The DNA of the CDR3 is TGTGCCCAGGGGGCTGGCGGGGAGCTGTTTTTT. Encoded protein: CAQGAGGELFF.

About this clonotype: A much larger clonotype is one base distant, so this may be a read error. This chain uses TRBV15 with TRBJ2-1; D is perhaps TRBD1 (5 bases). CDR3 length: 13 residues. V gave up 3 bases and J gave up 10 bases, with 13 bases separating them. The germline CDR1 and CDR2 sequences are LNHNV and YYDKDF (reference sequence). The CDR3 region is CATSSDVQGEQFF. In nucleotides, the CDR3 is TGTGCCACCAGCAGTGATGTCCAGGGAGAGCAGTTCTTC. Filled out from reference TRBV15 and TRBJ2-1, the complete variable domain reads DAMVIQNPRYQVTQFGKPVTLSCSQTLNHNVMYWYQQKSSQAPKLLFHYYDKDFNNEADTPDNFQSRRPNTSFCFLDIRSPGLGDTAMYLCATSSDVQGEQFFGPGTRLTVL.

The CDR3 bases are TGTGCCAGCAGAACTGGACTGCAGGACACTGAAGCTTTCTTT. Translating it yields CASRTGLQDTEAFF. This sequence joins TRBV12-3 or TRBV12-4 and TRBJ1-1, with unresolved D. There are 14 residues in the CDR3. Trimming took off 6 bases at V and 3 bases at J, with 14 bases between the two ends.

Regarding this clonotype: Possible read error: a much larger clone is one base away. V usage is TRBV12-3 or TRBV12-4 and J usage is TRBJ2-1; 7 bases match TRBD1. The end of the DNA fits TRBJ2-7 better, so the J call may be wrong. The CDR3 covers 14 residues. The CDR3 DNA reads as TGTGCCAGCAGTGGAGACAGGGTGGCCAATGAGCAGTACTTC. Its protein is CASSGDRVANEQYF.

V is TRBV7-9 and J is TRBJ2-1, with 7 bases lining up with TRBD1. The J segment lost 6 bases and the V segment lost 5 bases, leaving 7 bases of the junction unmatched. Germline assignment: CDR1 SEHNR and CDR2 FQNEAQ (reference sequence). CDR3 length equals 14 residues. The CDR3 DNA sequence: TGTGCCAGCAGCCCTGCAGGGGGAAGCAATGAGCAGTTCTTC. Translated, it gives CASSPAGGSNEQFF.

The V gene is TRBV28, the J gene TRBJ2-7; 8 nucleotides align to TRBD2. The CDR3 covers 15 residues. CDR1 MDHEN and CDR2 SYDVKM come from the germline V gene. V was pared by 3 bases and J by 4 bases, with 8 bases of the junction left unmatched. This CDR3 is CASSFLLGREYEQYF. DNA of the CDR3: TGTGCCAGCAGTTTCCTGCTCGGGAGGGAGTACGAGCAGTACTTC.

The chain is built from TRBV12-3 or TRBV12-4 and TRBJ2-1; 9 bases are a match to TRBD2. V was pared by 3 bases and J by 12 bases, with 18 bases of the junction left unmatched. CDR3 length: 17 amino acids. The CDR3, as DNA: TGTGCCAGCAGTTTTTCACAGCTCCAGCGGGGGGCAATTGGGCAGTTCTTC. Translation: CASSFSQLQRGAIGQFF.

This clonotype was seen a handful of times. The rearrangement links TRBV20-1 to TRBJ2-4; 7 bases are a match to TRBD1. Germline-derived CDR1 and CDR2 are DFQATT and SNEGSKA (reference sequence). This CDR3 spans 15 amino acids. The V and J ends lost 3 bases and 4 bases, in that order; junction bases with no gene match: 9. In DNA form, the CDR3 reads TGCAGTGCTAGTAAGGGGGCCGAAACTAAAAACATTCAGTACTTC. As protein: CSASKGAETKNIQYF.

The chain has TRBV7-2 and TRBJ1-4; 10 bases agree with TRBD1. The V gene end was trimmed by 2 bases and the J gene end by 0 bases; junction bases not matched to a gene: 6. The CDR3 spans 18 residues. The germline V gene encodes CDR1 SGHTA and CDR2 FQGNSA. The CDR3 reads CASSLRDRGTATNEKLFF. The DNA for the CDR3 is TGTGCCAGCAGCTTAAGGGACAGGGGAACTGCAACTAATGAAAAACTGTTTTTT. The variable domain in full, with the rest retrieved from reference TRBV7-2 and TRBJ1-4, is GAGVSQSPSNKVTEKGKDVELRCDPISGHTALYWYRQSLGQGLEFLIYFQGNSAPDKSGLPSDRFSAERTGGSVSTLTIQRTQQEDSAVYLCASSLRDRGTATNEKLFFGSGTQLSVL.

The chain couples TRBV12-3 or TRBV12-4 to TRBJ2-3; no firm D call. The CDR3 consists of 12 residues. Between the trimmed V and J ends, which lost 6 bases and 4 bases, there was a span of 8 bases. Written as DNA, the CDR3 is TGTGCCAGCAGCTCTGGGTCAGATACGCAGTATTTT. Its protein is CASSSGSDTQYF.

The chain carries TRBV20-1 and TRBJ2-1; 7 positions agree with TRBD2. CDR1 and CDR2 from the germline V gene are DFQATT and SNEGSKA (reference sequence). The ends lost 3 bases at V and 4 bases at J; junction bases unmatched: 6. CDR3 length equals 14 residues. CDR3 nucleotide sequence: TGCAGTGCTAGGGGCCGGGACTATTACAATGAGCAGTTCTTC. Protein: CSARGRDYYNEQFF.

The chain recombines TRBV20-1 with TRBJ2-7, with D unclear. The V end lost 3 bases, the J end lost 3 bases, and 15 bases lay between the germline ends. The CDR3 length is 14 residues. CDR1 and CDR2 (germline): DFQATT, SNEGSKA (reference sequence). CDR3 in DNA: TGCAGTGCTAGTGAGCCCCGTTTAAACTACGAGCAGTACTTC. This codes for CSASEPRLNYEQYF.

The V gene is TRBV27, the J gene TRBJ1-1, with TRBD1 identical over 9 bases. In germline, CDR1 is MNHEY, CDR2 SMNVEV (reference sequence). This CDR3 spans 19 amino acids. Germline trimming cut 6 bases from V and 4 bases from J; bases unmatched to any gene: 21. This CDR3 is CASRGTRTGVLFDGTEAFF. The CDR3 DNA reads TGTGCCAGCAGAGGGACGAGGACAGGGGTTTTATTCGATGGCACTGAAGCTTTCTTT.

This chain joins TRBV6-2 or TRBV6-3 and TRBJ2-7, with D uncertain. The CDR3 loop spans 11 amino acids. CDR1 and CDR2 (germline): MNHEY, SVGEGT. V dropped 7 bases and J dropped 3 bases, with 7 bases sitting between them. The CDR3 loop is CASKDFYEQYF. DNA for the CDR3: TGTGCCAGCAAGGATTTCTACGAGCAGTACTTC.

The rearrangement joins TRBV2 to TRBJ2-3; 8 bases map to TRBD2. The CDR3 extends over 12 amino acids. The V segment lost 11 bases and the J segment 6 bases; nucleotides outside the gene matches: 7. Germline assignment: CDR1 SNHLY and CDR2 FYNNEI. CDR3 sequence (DNA): TGTGCCCCCTCCGGGGGGGCGGATACGCAGTATTTT. It translates to CAPSGGADTQYF.